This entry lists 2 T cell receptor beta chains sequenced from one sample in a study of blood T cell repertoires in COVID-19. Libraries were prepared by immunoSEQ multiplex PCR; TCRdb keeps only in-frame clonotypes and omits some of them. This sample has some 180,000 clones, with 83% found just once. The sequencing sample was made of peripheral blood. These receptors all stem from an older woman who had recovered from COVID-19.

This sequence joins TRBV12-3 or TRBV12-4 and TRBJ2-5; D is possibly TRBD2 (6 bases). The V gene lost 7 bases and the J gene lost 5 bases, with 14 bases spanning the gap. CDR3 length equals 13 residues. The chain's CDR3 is CASTWGLAETQYF. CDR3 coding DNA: TGTGCCAGCACCTGGGGCCTAGCGGAGACCCAGTACTTC.

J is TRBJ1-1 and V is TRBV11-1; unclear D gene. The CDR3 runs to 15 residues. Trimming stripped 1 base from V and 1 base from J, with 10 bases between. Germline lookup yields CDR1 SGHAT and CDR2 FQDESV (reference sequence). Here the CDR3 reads CASSLGVGRNTEAFF. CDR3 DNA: TGTGCCAGCAGCTTAGGGGTAGGGAGGAACACTGAAGCTTTCTTT.